One sample yielded the 12 T cell receptor beta chains listed below, sequenced in a study of T-cell memory formation after mild COVID-19 (dated by TCRdb to the early 2020s). Libraries were made using 5' RACE. Sequenced using an Illumina NovaSeq 6000. The public reads were run again by TCRdb, first through fastp at Q25 and then through MiXCR, and only productive beta chains were kept. Rows are unified per CDR3 protein, each entry keeping the most common DNA and genes. Across this sample there are more than 350,000 distinct CDR3 sequences, with around a fifth seen only once. The ten largest clones capture around 12% of the sample. The specimen sequenced was PBMCs or a T cell subset sorted from them (not recorded which). The receptors shown here come from an adult woman who had mild COVID-19 (a few samples of this study predate the infection). The sample titles of this study are shuffled in the database, so cell type and time point are left out; the donor was told from shared clones.

This chain connects TRBV30 to TRBJ2-3; 9 bases are shared with TRBD1. CDR1 is GTSNPN, CDR2 SVGIG, per germline (reference sequence). V gave up 0 bases and J gave up 5 bases; unmatched junction bases: 6. CDR3 length equals 15 residues. CDR3 loop: CAWSVRQGGIDTQYF. The CDR3 DNA reads as TGTGCCTGGAGTGTTCGACAGGGGGGAATAGATACGCAGTATTTT.

The rearrangement joins TRBV28 to TRBJ1-1; D call uncertain. There are 14 residues in the CDR3. CDR1 MDHEN and CDR2 SYDVKM come from the germline V gene. V lost 6 bases and J lost 5, with 16 bases in between. The DNA of the CDR3 is TGTGCCAGCAGAGAGCTCGACCGAGGTACTGAAGCTTTCTTT. Protein product: CASRELDRGTEAFF.

The genes are TRBV27 and TRBJ1-2, with D unclear. The CDR3 runs to 13 residues. Trimming cost V 3 bases and J 4 bases, with 9 bases left between them. CDR1 is MNHEY, CDR2 SMNVEV, per germline (reference sequence). CDR3 amino acids: CASSFSAGYGYTF. DNA for the CDR3: TGTGCCAGCAGTTTTTCGGCGGGCTATGGCTACACCTTC.

V usage is TRBV20-1 and J usage is TRBJ2-2; the D gene is possibly TRBD2 (6 bases). Trimming removed 0 bases at V and 6 bases at J, with 8 bases between. The CDR3 has 13 residues. Per germline, CDR1 DFQATT and CDR2 SNEGSKA (reference sequence). The CDR3 reads CSARDGGSGELFF. CDR3 sequence (DNA): TGCAGTGCTAGAGATGGGGGGTCCGGGGAGCTGTTTTTT.

This clonotype was observed a handful of times. The chain has TRBV25-1 and TRBJ1-1, with 7 bases aligning to TRBD1. This CDR3 comprises 18 residues. V shed 5 bases, J shed 2 bases, and the junction held 17 bases outside the gene matches. The germline V gene has CDR1 MGHDK and CDR2 SYGVNS. CDR3 coding DNA: TGTGCCAGCAGTCCCGCACCCCCACTGACAGGGCGAAACACTGAAGCTTTCTTT. As protein: CASSPAPPLTGRNTEAFF.

The table lists this clonotype with a few counts. The chain is built from TRBV18 and TRBJ1-1; D might be TRBD1 (5 bases). CDR3 size: 12 residues. Trimming removed 4 bases from V and 11 bases from J, with 14 bases in between. Germline V gene lookup returns CDR1 KGHSH and CDR2 LQKENI. The CDR3 sequence: CASSREQAFAFF. The CDR3 DNA sequence: TGTGCCAGCTCACGCGAACAGGCATTCGCTTTCTTT.

The CDR3 region is CATSDPGTASLETQYF. The CDR3, as DNA: TGTGCCACCAGTGATCCCGGGACAGCTTCTTTAGAGACCCAGTACTTC. This chain joins TRBV24-1 and TRBJ2-5, with 7 bases that match TRBD1. This CDR3 is 16 amino acids long. From germline, CDR1 is KGHDR and CDR2 SFDVKD. The trim removed 3 bases at V and 4 bases at J, leaving 10 bases unmatched.

This clonotype was seen only a few times. The CDR3 nucleotides are TGTGCCAGCGGATCCTTTCTAGCGGGAGGTTCAAATGAGCAGTTCTTC. It specifies CASGSFLAGGSNEQFF. V gene TRBV6-2 or TRBV6-3 combines with J gene TRBJ2-1; 11 bases are shared with TRBD2. This CDR3 is 16 amino acids long. V shed 8 bases, J shed 7 bases, and the junction held 13 bases outside the gene matches. The germline V gene encodes CDR1 MNHEY and CDR2 SVGEGT.

This chain joins TRBV7-9 and TRBJ1-4; D gene ambiguous. CDR1 and CDR2 from the germline V gene are SEHNR and FQNEAQ (reference sequence). The CDR3 runs 15 residues. Between the trimmed V and J ends, which lost 5 bases and 0 bases, there was a span of 10 bases. The CDR3 sequence is CASSPRPPTNEKLFF. The CDR3 DNA sequence: TGTGCCAGCAGCCCTAGGCCCCCAACTAATGAAAAACTGTTTTTT.

This clonotype has just a few counts. The chain employs TRBV6-2 or TRBV6-3 and TRBJ2-7, with TRBD1 identical over 7 bases. The V and J ends lost 7 bases and 2 bases, in that order; junction bases with no gene match: 8. Germline values: CDR1 MNHEY, CDR2 SVGEGT. The CDR3 is 14 residues long. The CDR3: CASIPTGATYEQYF. The DNA of the CDR3 is TGTGCCAGCATCCCCACAGGGGCAACCTACGAGCAGTACTTC.

This clonotype was observed at least ten times. The chain combines TRBV7-6 with TRBJ2-2, with 9 bases that match TRBD2. V dropped 1 base and J dropped 3; count of bases not matched to a gene: 6. CDR3 length: 17 residues. Looked up from germline, CDR1 is SGHVS and CDR2 is FNYEAQ. CDR3 DNA: TGTGCCAGCAGCTTAGTGGGAGCGGGGGGAGACACCGGGGAGCTGTTTTTT. Residues: CASSLVGAGGDTGELFF.

V and J are TRBV9 and TRBJ1-2; D is undetermined. Deletions cut 4 bases from V and 8 bases from J, with 12 bases between. Germline-derived CDR1 and CDR2 are SGDLS and YYNGEE. The CDR3 runs 12 residues. The CDR3 loop is CASSIGMGGYTF. For the CDR3, the DNA is TGTGCCAGCAGCATAGGGATGGGAGGCTACACCTTC.